This T cell receptor (beta chain) was recorded in a study of cytomegalovirus exposure and HLA in healthy donors. Of note for this clone: As yet, its antigen is unknown.

The CDR3 consists of 13 residues. Deletions cut 2 bases from V and 6 bases from J, with 11 bases between. Germline values: CDR1 SGHNT, CDR2 YYREEE (reference sequence). Study-level results: Cytomegalovirus association was listed for 164 TCR beta chains. Subsequent analysis found a tendency for first-cohort TCR clusters to co-occur within the approximately 130 validation repertoires.

From the 120-subject validation cohort, which was separate from the roughly 700-subject first cohort, the donors were drawn. This table comes from immunoSEQ multiplex PCR, and its TCRdb copy is limited to in-frame clones, with some not included. The sample yields over 200,000 clones, around four fifths seen once. The sequencing input was PBMCs. The gene calls are TRBV5-4 and TRBJ1-2; TRBD1 is a possible D gene (6 bases). The source of this sequence is a woman aged 18-29 years in good health and CMV-seronegative. This CDR3 reads CASSFETGHGYTF. In DNA, the CDR3 is TGTGCCAGCAGCTTCGAAACAGGGCATGGCTACACCTTC. The full variable domain, completed using reference TRBV5-4 and TRBJ1-2, is ETGVTQSPTHLIKTRGQQVTLRCSSQSGHNTVSWYQQALGQGPQFIFQYYREEENGRGNFPPRFSGLQFPNYSSELNVNALELDDSALYLCASSFETGHGYTFGSGTRLTVV.